This T cell receptor beta chain was retrieved from a study of CD8 T cells in ankylosing spondylitis. General observations from the study: The disease-linked clones had a CD8+ phenotype and low blood frequencies. The study looked at matched synovial fluid samples from ankylosing spondylitis patients. Disease-linked clones were reported to be significantly enriched there.

There are 16 residues in the CDR3. The V gene end was trimmed by 5 bases and the J gene end by 0 bases; junction bases not matched to a gene: 10. The germline V gene encodes CDR1 SGHDT and CDR2 YYEEEE. Quantitative 5'-RACE with molecular barcodes generated TCR beta libraries. TCRdb processed the 5' RACE reads anew with MiXCR; each CDR3 protein has one entry. The data hold 300,000 to 400,000 distinct CDR3 sequences, with roughly 14% observed a single time. As to this clonotype: The antigen remains unidentified.

The sequenced sample consisted of blood, either unsorted or a sorted T cell fraction (not recorded which). The J gene is TRBJ2-5, the V gene TRBV5-6, with TRBD2 matching over 7 bases. The sequence was collected from a male donor with ankylosing spondylitis or in good health (not recorded which). The CDR3 DNA follows: TGTGCCAGCAGGGAGGGGCTAGCGGACTACCAAGAGACCCAGTACTTC. It codes for CASREGLADYQETQYF.